This TCR beta chain was retrieved from a study of PD-1 blockade in classical Hodgkin lymphoma (TCRdb year 2020). Concerning the study at large: Nivolumab dosing was 3 mg/kg intravenously every 2 weeks, continuing until either disease progression or unacceptable toxicity. A peripheral blood immune signature of response to PD-1 blockade in classical Hodgkin lymphoma was defined using TCR beta sequencing and CyTOF. Overall study results and their limits: By C4D1, a significant rise was seen in CD4+ TCR diversity but not in CD8+ TCR diversity (p=0.0027 vs p=0.16), and the rise was most apparent among complete responders (p=0.02). The study was restricted to a single clinical trial cohort, and the causes of repertoire differences, possibly disease activity or prior therapy, were left undefined. Newly diagnosed patients were reported to have lower baseline TCR diversity than healthy donors, and relapsed/refractory patients were reported to have lower baseline TCR diversity still. Diversity was lower in patients who began nivolumab less than 1 year after ASCT, so these patients were left out of later analyses to avoid confounding by immune reconstitution. Among trial patients, those achieving complete response had baseline diversity similar to that of newly diagnosed patients, while diversity was significantly lower in partial responders and progressors.

The time point label corresponds to: cycle 4 day 1 (C4D1), after five to seven weeks of nivolumab. Every trial patient had relapsed after autologous stem cell transplantation, and cohorts A, B and C differed in prior brentuximab vedotin exposure. Magnetic negative selection with a Miltenyi CD4+ T cell isolation kit was used to purify CD4+ T cells from thawed PBMCs. A total of approximately 51 patients with relapsed/refractory classical Hodgkin lymphoma made up the trial cohort, and each patient's best overall response was complete response, partial response or progressive disease. Single-agent nivolumab was administered to trial patients in the multi-cohort phase II CheckMate 205 trial. Best overall response was determined by an independent review committee according to the 2007 International Working Group response criteria. PBMCs from the trial were collected at three points: immediately before nivolumab initiation (C1D1), and during therapy at cycle 2 day 1 and cycle 4 day 1. Peripheral blood was collected in 8 mL Vacutainer Cell Preparation Tubes, from which PBMCs were isolated by centrifugation and then cryopreserved. Purified CD4+ and CD8+ fractions were prepared only for cases where an additional PBMC sample was available. Magnetically labelled cells were depleted on LS columns in a quadroMACS separator, and the flow-through was collected as the purified fraction.

The Qiagen DNeasy kit was used to extract genomic DNA from unsorted PBMCs and from the negatively selected CD4+ and CD8+ fractions. Using primers that anneal to V and J segments, immunoSEQ multiplex PCR amplified the TCR beta CDR3 regions. Amplification bias was minimized using a synthetic immune receptor repertoire, and residual bias was removed computationally after sequencing. On the study's bioinformatics: Custom Python scripts were used to quantify repertoire diversity as the Shannon entropy index. Unsorted, CD4+ and CD8+ repertoires were analyzed separately, except for combined analyses in which CD4+ and CD8+ sequences were merged in silico. A clone was considered expanded if an increase in frequency of at least 2-fold after treatment relative to C1D1 was found, and a pseudocount of 0.5 was applied to clones undetected at baseline. Clones with 0 or 1 copy at C1D1 were classified as singleton clones, and clones with 2 or more copies were classified as non-singleton clones. Clones expanded in unsorted samples were assigned a CD4+, CD8+ or unknown annotation through matching of protein sequences in sorted samples from the same patient. Wilcoxon tests on paired samples were used to test changes in diversity from C1D1 to C4D1. TCRdb limited this immuneACCESS table to in-frame rearrangements with V and J called. A share of clones is missing; checked studies link under half to unresolved V genes, and the rest is unexplained. The V and J calls and clone size were taken over from that table, and D and trimming were inferred from the DNA. The sample has tens of thousands of clones on record, around 90% of them singletons. The leading ten clones occupy roughly 0.33% of the sample.

Sequences SGDLS (CDR1) and YYNGEE (CDR2) are obtained from the germline V gene. A distance of 13 bases separates the germline ends of V and J, which lose 3 bases and 1 base respectively. The CDR3 goes from the cysteine to the phenylalanine over 15 residues. The read is trimmed to its CDR3 DNA, 45 bases read in frame from base 1. With respect to this clone: Its antigen is unknown. Nothing much larger sits one base from this clone, and base qualities are not available.

This TCR was recovered from a human donor with classical Hodgkin lymphoma. The sequences come from CD4+ T cells from blood, collected before the fourth cycle of nivolumab. This chain is built from TRBV9 and TRBJ1-1; TRBD1 is perhaps the D gene, given 5 matching bases. The CDR3 region reads CASSGSGLRNTEAFF. The sequenced DNA is TGTGCCAGCAGCGGCTCGGGACTTAGGAACACTGAAGCTTTCTTT.